Listed here are 17 T cell receptor beta chains from one sample, sequenced in a study of beta chain features in type 1 diabetes. General observations from the study: When Type 1 diabetes patients were examined, their TCRB CDR3s proved moderately but significantly shorter in all four CD4+ subsets.

No cognate antigen is known for these TCRs. Isolated RNA was reverse transcribed in full, so expressed TCRB transcripts were sequenced. Generated by immunoSEQ multiplex PCR, the TCRdb table keeps only in-frame clones and is missing some. This sample has 60,000 to 75,000 clones; nearly 50% occur once, and the top ten carry roughly 0.7%. Specimen: central memory CD4+ T cells from blood. The receptors come from a man aged 25-45 years with type 1 diabetes.

The chain couples TRBV9 to TRBJ1-1; 8 bases match TRBD1. This CDR3 contains 13 residues. From germline, CDR1 is SGDLS and CDR2 YYNGEE. With V trimmed by 5 bases and J by 3 bases, 3 bases remained unmatched. CDR3 sequence reads: CASSKQGDTEAFF. The CDR3 nucleotides read TGTGCCAGCAGTAAACAGGGGGACACTGAAGCTTTCTTT.

The chain is built from TRBV5-1 and TRBJ2-3; weak D call: TRBD2 (5 bases). Trimming stripped 7 bases from V and 6 bases from J, with 12 bases between. Germline V CDR1 and CDR2: SGHRS, YFSETQ. CDR3 length: 12 residues. The CDR3 DNA reads TGCGCCAGCTTTGAGGGAAGTGATACGCAGTATTTT. Protein sequence: CASFEGSDTQYF.

This clone was observed a few times. The genes are TRBV11-2 and TRBJ1-2, with D possibly being TRBD1 (5 bases). The V gene lost 0 bases and the J gene lost 8 bases, with 16 bases spanning the gap. The CDR3 contains 15 residues. Germline lookup yields CDR1 SGHAT and CDR2 FQNNGV. The CDR3 protein is CASSLDIGGFGGYTF. The CDR3, as DNA: TGTGCCAGCAGCTTAGATATCGGGGGATTTGGAGGCTACACCTTC.

J is TRBJ2-5 and V is TRBV7-2, with 7 bases aligning to TRBD2. CDR1 is SGHTA and CDR2 is FQGNSA in the germline V gene. After removal of 5 bases from V and 4 bases from J, the junction contained 4 bases not matched to a gene. The length of the CDR3 is 13 residues. As DNA, the CDR3 is TGTGCCAGCAGCCCCGGACTAGGAGAGACCCAGTACTTC. It codes for CASSPGLGETQYF.

The rearrangement joins TRBV10-1 to TRBJ1-1, with TRBD1 identical over 7 bases. V shed 5 bases and J 4 bases; nucleotides not matched to a gene: 7. The CDR3 covers 14 residues. CDR1 WNHNN and CDR2 SYGVQD come from the germline V gene (reference sequence). This chain's CDR3 is CASSMTGSATEAFF. In DNA form, the CDR3 reads TGCGCCAGCAGTATGACAGGGAGCGCCACTGAAGCTTTCTTT.

This chain joins TRBV2 and TRBJ1-4; D is uncertain. Trimming pared 4 bases from V and 0 bases from J, leaving 6 bases between. Germline CDR1 is SNHLY and CDR2 is FYNNEI. The CDR3 has 14 amino acids. CDR3 DNA sequence: TGTGCCAGCAGTGTACAGTCAACTAATGAAAAACTGTTTTTT. It encodes CASSVQSTNEKLFF.

V and J are TRBV5-1 and TRBJ1-1, with 7 bases aligning to TRBD1. Germline V lookup: CDR1 SGHRS, CDR2 YFSETQ. J was trimmed by 3 bases and V by 3 bases; bases with no gene match: 5. This CDR3 has 14 residues. CDR3: CASSSTGSDTEAFF. In nucleotides, the CDR3 is TGCGCCAGCAGCTCGACAGGGTCTGACACTGAAGCTTTCTTT.

This clone was detected a few times. The V call is TRBV5-1, the J call TRBJ2-2; tentative D call: TRBD2 (5 bases). This CDR3 has 14 residues. CDR1 is SGHRS and CDR2 is YFSETQ in the germline V gene. Trimming pared 6 bases from V and 1 base from J, leaving 10 bases between. In DNA, the CDR3 is TGCGCCAGCAACAGCGGATGGAACACCGGGGAGCTGTTTTTT. This translates into CASNSGWNTGELFF.

This clone was picked up a small number of times. The chain links TRBV5-8 to TRBJ1-5, with 7 bases fitting TRBD1. From germline, CDR1 is SGHTS and CDR2 YDEGEE. J gave up 5 bases and V 5 bases, and 10 bases lay outside the gene matches. The CDR3 is made up of 15 amino acids. The DNA for the CDR3 is TGTGCCAGCAGTACCGTGACAGGGCAATATCAGCCCCAGCATTTT. As protein: CASSTVTGQYQPQHF.

In DNA, the CDR3 is TGCGCCAGCAGCCCTACAGGGGCTAGCACAGATACGCAGTATTTT. As protein: CASSPTGASTDTQYF. The chain couples TRBV5-1 to TRBJ2-3; 7 nucleotides align to TRBD1. After removal of 4 bases from V and 0 bases from J, the junction contained 5 bases not matched to a gene. CDR1 and CDR2 (germline): SGHRS, YFSETQ. The CDR3 spans 15 residues.

V is TRBV7-6 and J is TRBJ2-3; TRBD1 might be the D (6 bases). Germline CDR1 is SGHVS and CDR2 is FNYEAQ. Trimming stripped 3 bases from V and 0 bases from J, with 19 bases between. The CDR3 loop spans 18 amino acids. The CDR3 region has the DNA TGTGCCAGCAGCTTGCGTGCCTGGGGACAAGGTAGCACAGATACGCAGTATTTT. It encodes CASSLRAWGQGSTDTQYF.

Concerning this clone: Additional DNA sequences in this sample encode the identical CDR3. This chain connects TRBV12-5 to TRBJ2-3; TRBD2 is a possible D gene (5 bases). The CDR3 extends over 13 amino acids. Germline assignment: CDR1 LGHNT and CDR2 FRNRAP. V lost 7 bases and J lost 1, with 9 bases in between. In nucleotides, the CDR3 is TGTGCTAGTGCCCTCGGGGGCACAGATACGCAGTATTTT. It translates to CASALGGTDTQYF.

The chain joins TRBV6-5 to TRBJ2-7; 9 bases agree with TRBD1. The V gene's germline CDR1 is MNHEY and CDR2 SVGAGI. The CDR3 has 14 amino acids. J gave up 4 bases and V 6 bases, and 7 bases lay outside the gene matches. CDR3 nucleotide sequence: TGTGCCAGCAGACTCCGGGACAGGGTATACGAGCAGTACTTC. Its protein is CASRLRDRVYEQYF.

The chain has TRBV6-5 and TRBJ1-5; D is perhaps TRBD1 (6 bases). V shed 6 bases and J shed 3 bases, with 12 bases lying between them. Germline V gene sequence: CDR1 MNHEY, CDR2 SVGAGI. The CDR3 sequence is 14 residues long. CDR3 nucleotide sequence: TGTGCCAGCAGACCCGGACAGCTCAATCAGCCCCAGCATTTT. It translates to CASRPGQLNQPQHF.

This clone occurred once. The chain recombines TRBV5-1 with TRBJ2-5; 7 nucleotides line up with TRBD1. This CDR3 is built from 15 residues. Germline V lookup: CDR1 SGHRS, CDR2 YFSETQ. The J segment lost 5 bases and the V segment lost 5 bases, leaving 12 bases of the junction unmatched. The CDR3 sequence is CASSRTGDSRETQYF. The CDR3 DNA reads as TGCGCCAGCAGTCGAACAGGGGACAGTCGGGAGACCCAGTACTTC. The full variable domain, its missing parts supplied by reference TRBV5-1 and TRBJ2-5, is KAGVTQTPRYLIKTRGQQVTLSCSPISGHRSVSWYQQTPGQGLQFLFEYFSETQRNKGNFPGRFSGRQFSNSRSEMNVSTLELGDSALYLCASSRTGDSRETQYFGPGTRLLVL.

This clone was seen a few times. V is TRBV10-3 and J is TRBJ2-1; TRBD1 aligns across 8 bases. V dropped 0 bases and J dropped 7; count of bases not matched to a gene: 5. The length of the CDR3 is 15 residues. Per germline, CDR1 ENHRY and CDR2 SYGVKD. The CDR3 here is CAISESVQGANEQFF. CDR3 DNA: TGTGCCATCAGTGAGTCGGTTCAGGGGGCGAATGAGCAGTTCTTC.

The sample holds one count of this clone. This rearrangement joins TRBV25-1 to TRBJ2-7; tentative D call: TRBD2 (5 bases). Germline V CDR1 and CDR2: MGHDK, SYGVNS. The CDR3 has 15 residues. Trimming left V 6 bases short and J 4 bases short, with 19 bases between. The CDR3 region has the DNA TGTGCCAGCAGCGAGCCGGGGAGCCGAGTTTACGAGCAGTACTTC. Translating it yields CASSEPGSRVYEQYF.